What follows is one T cell receptor (beta chain) and its context. The target antigen is unknown. The entry originates in a study of cytomegalovirus exposure and HLA in healthy donors. Overall study findings and caveats: Indistinguishable V segments, including TRBV6-2 and TRBV6-3, were excluded. The study flagged roughly 150 TCR beta chains as cytomegalovirus-associated. The productive fraction for most TCR beta V segments was about 87% or about 30% in an earlier analysis. In a later analysis, TCR association rates varied by HLA locus: DRB1 most, HLA-C fewest.

Germline V gene data show CDR1 as SGHRS and CDR2 as YFSETQ. The CDR3 is made up of 14 amino acids. The V gene lost 2 bases and the J gene lost 0 bases, with 8 bases spanning the gap. With 60 Vbeta and 13 Jbeta primers, the PCR was carried out. The protocol was immunoSEQ multiplex PCR, while the TCRdb copy is restricted to in-frame clones and leaves out a portion. The data hold under 90,000 clones, with about two thirds observed a single time. The sequence was collected from a man aged 35-49 years in good health and CMV-seropositive. Sequencing used PBMCs. The chain has TRBV5-1 and TRBJ1-1, with D hard to call. For the CDR3, the DNA is TGCGCCAGCAGCTTTTTCCCGTTGAACACTGAAGCTTTCTTT. This sequence encodes CASSFFPLNTEAFF.